These 29 T cell receptor beta chains were all obtained from the same sample, sequenced in a study of T cell responses to AZD1222 COVID-19 vaccine. Produced via immunoSEQ multiplex PCR; TCRdb's table is partial and in-frame only. The table has 85,000 to 100,000 clones, roughly nine tenths seen once. The sample in question was peripheral blood, obtained 28 days after the second AZD1222 dose. These receptors originate from an adult who received the AZD1222 COVID-19 vaccine.

The chain joins TRBV6-5 to TRBJ1-4; D is unclear. CDR3 length: 14 residues. The V gene's germline CDR1 is MNHEY and CDR2 SVGAGI. V was cut by 0 bases and J by 7 bases, with 9 bases left in between. CDR3 protein: CASSYSTVPEKLFF. As DNA, the CDR3 is TGTGCCAGCAGTTACTCGACGGTACCTGAAAAACTGTTTTTT.

This clone was seen just once. The V call is TRBV28, the J call TRBJ2-3, with D uncertain. Trimming left V 7 bases short and J 9 bases short, with 14 bases between. The CDR3 contains 12 residues. Per the germline V gene, CDR1 is MDHEN and CDR2 is SYDVKM. Here the CDR3 reads CASTGPYTTQYF. The CDR3 region has the DNA TGTGCCAGCACCGGGCCGTACACAACGCAGTATTTT.

This clone was counted once. The chain recombines TRBV2 with TRBJ2-3, with unresolved D. V lost 9 bases, J lost 6 bases, and 16 bases lay in between. The CDR3 runs to 13 residues. Germline V gene sequence: CDR1 SNHLY, CDR2 FYNNEI. CDR3 sequence reads: CASHGRPVDTQYF. The CDR3 nucleotides read TGTGCCAGTCACGGACGGCCGGTTGATACGCAGTATTTT.

The chain recombines TRBV3-1 (or the pseudogene TRBV3-2) with TRBJ2-2, with TRBD1 identical over 11 bases. Germline CDR1 LGHDT, CDR2 YNNKEL (reference sequence). This CDR3 has 20 residues. Losses at the gene ends were 0 bases for V and 3 bases for J; bases not matched to a gene: 12. The CDR3 loop is CASSQERTGGFAGDTGELFF. DNA for the CDR3: TGTGCCAGCAGCCAAGAAAGGACAGGGGGCTTTGCGGGAGACACCGGGGAGCTGTTTTTT.

The rearrangement uses TRBV28 and TRBJ1-4; possibly TRBD1 for D (5 bases). V was trimmed by 3 bases and J by 8 bases, leaving 13 bases between them. This CDR3 spans 14 amino acids. Germline loops: CDR1 MDHEN, CDR2 SYDVKM. As DNA, the CDR3 is TGTGCCAGCAGTTTGCTACTCAAGGGGGAAAAACTGTTTTTT. It is translated as CASSLLLKGEKLFF.

J is TRBJ2-7 and V is TRBV28; 7 bases are shared with TRBD2. This CDR3 spans 13 amino acids. The J segment lost 2 bases and the V segment lost 6 bases, leaving 4 bases of the junction unmatched. The germline V gene encodes CDR1 MDHEN and CDR2 SYDVKM. The CDR3 here is CASSHGLAYEQYF. The CDR3 DNA reads as TGTGCCAGCAGCCACGGACTAGCCTACGAGCAGTACTTC.

The V gene is TRBV29-1, the J gene TRBJ1-1; D is undetermined. CDR3 size: 15 residues. Trimming took 6 bases from V and 0 from J, leaving 17 bases between them. Germline V gene sequence: CDR1 SQVTM, CDR2 ANQGSEA. The chain's CDR3 is CSVKEVDHMNTEAFF. CDR3 nucleotide sequence: TGCAGCGTCAAGGAAGTAGATCATATGAACACTGAAGCTTTCTTT.

This clone was counted a few times. The rearrangement uses TRBV7-6 and TRBJ1-5; TRBD1 matches 8 bases. V trimming: 1 base; J trimming: 4 bases; junction bases outside the gene matches: 3. CDR1 is SGHVS, CDR2 FNYEAQ, per germline. The CDR3 totals 15 residues. CDR3 sequence: CASSLGTGMNQPQHF. As DNA, the CDR3 is TGTGCCAGCAGCTTAGGGACAGGGATGAATCAGCCCCAGCATTTT.

In its sample, this clone was seen once. This chain connects TRBV19 to TRBJ2-3; 9 bases are shared with TRBD2. The ends lost 4 bases at V and 3 bases at J; junction bases unmatched: 5. The CDR3 has 15 residues. From germline, CDR1 is LNHDA and CDR2 SQIVND (reference sequence). The CDR3 is CASSRREGPTDTQYF. DNA of the CDR3: TGTGCCAGTAGTAGGCGGGAGGGCCCGACAGATACGCAGTATTTT.

This chain joins TRBV6-5 and TRBJ1-2; TRBD1 might be the D (5 bases). The V end was cut by 2 bases, the J end by 4 bases, with 11 bases between. Germline CDR1 and CDR2: MNHEY and SVGAGI. This CDR3 has 14 residues. In DNA form, the CDR3 reads TGTGCCAGCAGTTACGACGGGACTACCTATGGCTACACCTTC. Amino acids: CASSYDGTTYGYTF.

The J gene is TRBJ2-1, the V gene TRBV28; 9 bases match TRBD2. Germline V gene sequence: CDR1 MDHEN, CDR2 SYDVKM. Trimming removed 5 bases from V and 6 bases from J; junction bases left unmatched: 14. CDR3 length: 17 residues. The CDR3 DNA is TGTGCCAGCAGTCCGAGTCAACTAGCGGGTCTTCGCAATGAGCAGTTCTTC. Protein product: CASSPSQLAGLRNEQFF. Based on the CDR3 plus reference TRBV28 and TRBJ2-1, the full variable domain is DVKVTQSSRYLVKRTGEKVFLECVQDMDHENMFWYRQDPGLGLRLIYFSYDVKMKEKGDIPEGYSVSREKKERFSLILESASTNQTSMYLCASSPSQLAGLRNEQFFGPGTRLTVL.

The chain's CDR3 is CASRRGVTEAFF. CDR3 in DNA: TGTGCCAGCAGGAGGGGGGTAACTGAAGCTTTCTTT. The chain couples TRBV2 to TRBJ1-1; TRBD1 is a possible D gene (6 bases). CDR3 length: 12 amino acids. The germline gives CDR1 SNHLY, CDR2 FYNNEI. The V end was cut by 6 bases, the J end by 5 bases, with 10 bases between.

V gene TRBV23-1 combines with J gene TRBJ2-1; 7 bases map to TRBD1. Being an ORF, TRBV23-1 has a function that is uncertain. The CDR3 sequence is 12 residues long. V lost 7 bases and J lost 10; bases outside the gene matches: 7. The CDR3: CASTSEQGEQFF. The CDR3 DNA follows: TGCGCCAGCACCTCGGAACAGGGGGAGCAGTTCTTC.

This chain uses TRBV4-1 with TRBJ2-7, with TRBD1 identical over 7 bases. The CDR3 totals 17 residues. After removal of 2 bases from V and 2 bases from J, the junction contained 12 bases not matched to a gene. Germline assignment: CDR1 MGHRA and CDR2 YSYEKL. CDR3 sequence reads: CASSQLTGTTIAYEQYF. The CDR3 bases are TGCGCCAGCAGCCAACTGACAGGGACAACCATTGCCTACGAGCAGTACTTC.

The genes are TRBV7-9 and TRBJ2-1, with a tentative D call TRBD2 (5 bases). CDR3 length: 14 amino acids. V was pared by 7 bases and J by 6 bases, with 16 bases between. Germline CDR1 and CDR2: SEHNR and FQNEAQ (reference sequence). CDR3 residues: CASNKMVGVNEQFF. The CDR3 bases are TGTGCCAGCAATAAGATGGTGGGAGTCAATGAGCAGTTCTTC.

The rearrangement links TRBV4-3 to TRBJ1-4, with a possible D match to TRBD1 (6 bases). The CDR3 is 16 amino acids. Germline V gene sequence: CDR1 LGHNA, CDR2 YSLEER. Trimming stripped 2 bases from V and 2 bases from J, with 12 bases between. CDR3 amino acids: CASSQRLGGTNEKLFF. The CDR3 DNA reads as TGCGCCAGCAGCCAACGCCTAGGGGGTACTAATGAAAAACTGTTTTTT.

V usage is TRBV6-5 and J usage is TRBJ2-5; D gene ambiguous. CDR1 and CDR2 from the germline V gene are MNHEY and SVGAGI. Between the trimmed V and J ends, which lost 6 bases and 5 bases, there was a span of 10 bases. The CDR3 contains 12 residues. CDR3 in amino acids: CASSHYGETQYF. CDR3 in DNA: TGTGCCAGCAGCCATTACGGGGAGACCCAGTACTTC.

In its sample, this clone was seen once. The chain joins TRBV7-2 to TRBJ1-5; 7 bases align to TRBD1. V was clipped by 7 bases and J by 3 bases; unmatched bases: 12. The V gene's germline CDR1 is SGHTA and CDR2 FQGNSA. The CDR3 spans 16 residues. Here the CDR3 DNA reads TGTGCCAGCAAACTCAGGAGGGGGCGGGACAATCAGCCCCAGCATTTT. Translated, it gives CASKLRRGRDNQPQHF.

This clone was picked up a small number of times. The V call is TRBV3-1 (or the pseudogene TRBV3-2), the J call TRBJ2-7; 10 bases agree with TRBD2. CDR1 and CDR2 (germline): LGHDT, YNNKEL (reference sequence). J lost 5 bases, V lost 1 base, and 5 bases had no gene match. The CDR3 totals 15 residues. CDR3 sequence (DNA): TGTGCCAGCAGCCAAGGTTCACTAGCGGGAAACGAGCAGTACTTC. Encoded protein: CASSQGSLAGNEQYF.

This sequence joins TRBV7-9 and TRBJ2-5, with D possibly matching TRBD2 (6 bases). The CDR3 contains 14 residues. The V end lost 3 bases, the J end lost 7 bases, and 15 bases lay between the germline ends. Germline assignment: CDR1 SEHNR and CDR2 FQNEAQ (reference sequence). CDR3: CASSFSGQAGTQYF. CDR3 nucleotides: TGTGCCAGCAGCTTTAGCGGCCAGGCGGGGACCCAGTACTTC.

The V call is TRBV18, the J call TRBJ1-1, with D possibly being TRBD1 (5 bases). From germline, CDR1 is KGHSH and CDR2 LQKENI. The CDR3 loop spans 15 amino acids. V dropped 1 base and J dropped 4 bases, with 13 bases sitting between them. The CDR3 sequence: CASSPQSRGGTEAFF. DNA of the CDR3: TGTGCCAGCTCACCACAGTCCCGGGGGGGCACTGAAGCTTTCTTT.

The chain carries TRBV19 and TRBJ2-5; D may be TRBD2 (5 bases). The assigned J gene may be wrong: the sequence end matches TRBJ2-7 better. Germline V gene sequence: CDR1 LNHDA, CDR2 SQIVND (reference sequence). The CDR3 totals 14 residues. CDR3 loop: CASSMDSLSYEQYF. The DNA of the CDR3 is TGTGCCAGTAGTATGGACTCACTCTCCTACGAGCAGTACTTC.

The rearrangement uses TRBV19 and TRBJ1-2, with 8 bases aligning to TRBD1. The CDR3 is 16 amino acids. The germline CDR1 and CDR2 sequences are LNHDA and SQIVND (reference sequence). After removal of 11 bases from V and 2 bases from J, the junction contained 16 bases not matched to a gene. The CDR3: CAALGRRTGSNYGYTF. The CDR3 region has the DNA TGTGCCGCCCTTGGGAGACGGACAGGGTCGAACTATGGCTACACCTTC. The full variable domain, rest sourced from reference TRBV19 and TRBJ1-2, is DGGITQSPKYLFRKEGQNVTLSCEQNLNHDAMYWYRQDPGQGLRLIYYSQIVNDFQKGDIAEGYSVSREKKESFPLTVTSAQKNPTAFYLCAALGRRTGSNYGYTFGSGTRLTVV.

The chain has TRBV5-5 and TRBJ2-4; D is unresolved. Trimming left V 3 bases short and J 0 bases short, with 7 bases between. Germline lookup yields CDR1 SGHKS and CDR2 YYEKEE (reference sequence). This CDR3 is built from 14 residues. The CDR3 bases are TGTGCCAGCAGCTACTTGTTAGCCAAAAACATTCAGTACTTC. Residues: CASSYLLAKNIQYF.

The J gene is TRBJ2-1, the V gene TRBV6-2 or TRBV6-3; 7 bases line up with TRBD1. Germline V CDR1 and CDR2: MNHEY, SVGEGT. V lost 4 bases, J lost 12 bases, and 3 bases stayed unmatched. This CDR3 is 11 amino acids long. CDR3 loop: CASSSAGGQFF. CDR3 nucleotides: TGTGCCAGCAGTTCCGCAGGGGGGCAGTTCTTC.

The rearrangement uses TRBV23-1 and TRBJ1-5; D possibly corresponds to TRBD1 (6 bases). TRBV23-1 is given ORF status, its function remaining uncertain. The CDR3 length is 16 residues. Trimming removed 0 bases from V and 7 bases from J, with 16 bases in between. In DNA form, the CDR3 reads TGCGCCAGCAGTCAATCGAACAGGGAAACAGGGCAGCCCCAGCATTTT. It encodes CASSQSNRETGQPQHF.

The gene calls are TRBV6-2 or TRBV6-3 and TRBJ2-7, with 8 bases identical to TRBD1. Looked up from germline, CDR1 is MNHEY and CDR2 is SVGEGT. The ends lost 5 bases at V and 6 bases at J; junction bases unmatched: 9. The CDR3 is 14 amino acids. CDR3 protein: CASSARGQGPEQYF. The CDR3 DNA sequence: TGTGCCAGCAGTGCCCGTGGACAGGGACCCGAGCAGTACTTC.

This chain joins TRBV10-1 and TRBJ1-4; the match to TRBD1 covers 7 bases. V lost 0 bases to trimming and J lost 7 bases; unmatched junction nucleotides: 8. CDR3 length: 16 amino acids. The germline V gene has CDR1 WNHNN and CDR2 SYGVQD (reference sequence). In DNA, the CDR3 is TGCGCCAGCAGTGAGTCTCTGAGGGGGCCTGTTGAAAAACTGTTTTTT. Its protein is CASSESLRGPVEKLFF.

The V call is TRBV19, the J call TRBJ1-4; D ambiguous. The germline gives CDR1 LNHDA, CDR2 SQIVND (reference sequence). Trimming took off 4 bases at V and 0 bases at J, with 12 bases between the two ends. The CDR3 contains 16 residues. The CDR3 protein is CASSTNGRATNEKLFF. The CDR3 DNA sequence: TGTGCCAGTAGTACAAATGGGAGAGCAACTAATGAAAAACTGTTTTTT.